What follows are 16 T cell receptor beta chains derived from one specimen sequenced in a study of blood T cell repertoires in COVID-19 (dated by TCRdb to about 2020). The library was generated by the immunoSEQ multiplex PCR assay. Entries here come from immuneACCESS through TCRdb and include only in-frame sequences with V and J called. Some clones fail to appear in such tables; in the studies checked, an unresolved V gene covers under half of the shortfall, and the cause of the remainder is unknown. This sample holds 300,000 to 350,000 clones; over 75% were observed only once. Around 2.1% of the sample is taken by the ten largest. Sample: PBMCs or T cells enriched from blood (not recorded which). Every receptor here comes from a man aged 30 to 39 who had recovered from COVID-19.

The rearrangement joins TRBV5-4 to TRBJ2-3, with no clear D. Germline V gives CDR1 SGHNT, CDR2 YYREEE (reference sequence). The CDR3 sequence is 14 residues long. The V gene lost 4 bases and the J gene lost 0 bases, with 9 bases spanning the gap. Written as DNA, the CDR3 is TGTGCCAGCAGCCGCCGAGGTAGCACAGATACGCAGTATTTT. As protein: CASSRRGSTDTQYF.

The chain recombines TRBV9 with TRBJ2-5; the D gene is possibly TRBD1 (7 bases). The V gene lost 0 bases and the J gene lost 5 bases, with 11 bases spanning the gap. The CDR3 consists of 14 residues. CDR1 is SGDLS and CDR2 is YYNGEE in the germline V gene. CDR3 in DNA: TGTGCCAGCAGCGTAGCACAGGGGAGGGAGACCCAGTACTTC. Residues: CASSVAQGRETQYF.

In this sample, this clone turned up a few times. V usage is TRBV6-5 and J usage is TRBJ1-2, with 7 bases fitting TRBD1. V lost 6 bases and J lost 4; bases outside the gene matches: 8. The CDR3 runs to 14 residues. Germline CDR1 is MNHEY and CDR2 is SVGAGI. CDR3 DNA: TGTGCCAGCAGGACACAGGGGACCAGCTATGGCTACACCTTC. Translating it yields CASRTQGTSYGYTF.

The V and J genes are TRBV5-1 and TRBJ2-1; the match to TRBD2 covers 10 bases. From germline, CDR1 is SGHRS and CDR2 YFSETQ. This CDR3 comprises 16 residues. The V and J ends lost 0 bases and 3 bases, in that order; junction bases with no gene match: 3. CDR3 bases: TGCGCCAGCAGCTTGGATCTAGCGGGGGTCTACAATGAGCAGTTCTTC. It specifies CASSLDLAGVYNEQFF.

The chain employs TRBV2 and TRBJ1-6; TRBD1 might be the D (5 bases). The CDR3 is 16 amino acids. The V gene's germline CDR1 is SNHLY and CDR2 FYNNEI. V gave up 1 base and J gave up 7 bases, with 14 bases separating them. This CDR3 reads CASSEGQGIGNSPLHF. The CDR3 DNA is TGTGCCAGCAGTGAAGGGCAGGGCATCGGGAATTCACCCCTCCACTTT.

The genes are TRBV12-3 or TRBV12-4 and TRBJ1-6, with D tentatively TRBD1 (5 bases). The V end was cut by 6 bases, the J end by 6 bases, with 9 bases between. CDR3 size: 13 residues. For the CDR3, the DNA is TGTGCCAGCAGACCGGGGGGTAATTCACCCCTCCACTTT. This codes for CASRPGGNSPLHF.

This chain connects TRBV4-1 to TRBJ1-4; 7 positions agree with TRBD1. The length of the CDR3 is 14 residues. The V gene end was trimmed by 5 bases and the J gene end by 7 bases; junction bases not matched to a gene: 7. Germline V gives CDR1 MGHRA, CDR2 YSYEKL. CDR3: CASSWDGTVEKLFF. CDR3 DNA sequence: TGCGCCAGCAGCTGGGATGGGACAGTTGAAAAACTGTTTTTT.

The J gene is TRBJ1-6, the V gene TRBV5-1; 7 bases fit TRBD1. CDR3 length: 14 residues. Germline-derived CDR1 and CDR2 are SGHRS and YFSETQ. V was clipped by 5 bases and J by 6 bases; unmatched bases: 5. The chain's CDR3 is CASRYGDSNSPLHF. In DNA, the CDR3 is TGCGCCAGCAGGTACGGGGACAGTAATTCACCCCTCCACTTT.

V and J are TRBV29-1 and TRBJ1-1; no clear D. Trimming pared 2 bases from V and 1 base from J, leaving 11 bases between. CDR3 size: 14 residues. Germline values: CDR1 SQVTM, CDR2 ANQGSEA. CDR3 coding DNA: TGCAGCGTTGAAAGAGACTTATCGAACACTGAAGCTTTCTTT. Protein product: CSVERDLSNTEAFF. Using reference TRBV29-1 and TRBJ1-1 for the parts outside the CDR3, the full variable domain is SAVISQKPSRDICQRGTSLTIQCQVDSQVTMMFWYRQQPGQSLTLIATANQGSEATYESGFVIDKFPISRPNLTFSTLTVSNMSPEDSSIYLCSVERDLSNTEAFFGQGTRLTVV.

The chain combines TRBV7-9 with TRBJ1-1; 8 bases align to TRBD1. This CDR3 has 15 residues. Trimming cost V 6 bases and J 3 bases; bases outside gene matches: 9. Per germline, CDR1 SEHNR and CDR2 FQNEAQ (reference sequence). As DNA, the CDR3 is TGTGCCAGCAGTCCCCAGGGGGCGGGAGACACTGAAGCTTTCTTT. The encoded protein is CASSPQGAGDTEAFF.

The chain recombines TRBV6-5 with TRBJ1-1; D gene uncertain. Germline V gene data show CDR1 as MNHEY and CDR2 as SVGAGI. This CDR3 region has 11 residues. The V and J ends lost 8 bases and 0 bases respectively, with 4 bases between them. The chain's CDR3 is CASQMNTEAFF. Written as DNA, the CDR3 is TGTGCCAGCCAGATGAACACTGAAGCTTTCTTT.

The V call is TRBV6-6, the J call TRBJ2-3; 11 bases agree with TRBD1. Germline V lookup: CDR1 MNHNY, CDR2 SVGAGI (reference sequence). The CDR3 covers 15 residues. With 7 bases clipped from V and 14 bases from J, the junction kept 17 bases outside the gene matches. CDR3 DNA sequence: TGTGCCAGCAAAACTTCCCCGGACAGGGGGCTCTCGGTGTATTTT. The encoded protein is CASKTSPDRGLSVYF.

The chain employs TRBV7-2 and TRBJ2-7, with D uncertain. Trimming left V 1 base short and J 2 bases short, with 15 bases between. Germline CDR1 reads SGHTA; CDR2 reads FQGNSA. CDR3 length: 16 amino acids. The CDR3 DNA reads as TGTGCCAGCAGCTTAGATACGGTCTCCCAAACCTACGAGCAGTACTTC. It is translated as CASSLDTVSQTYEQYF.

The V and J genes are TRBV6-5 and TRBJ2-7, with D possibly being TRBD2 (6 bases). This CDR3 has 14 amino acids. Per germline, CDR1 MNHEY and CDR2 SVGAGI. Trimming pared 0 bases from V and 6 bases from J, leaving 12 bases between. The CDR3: CASSYSGGRTEQYF. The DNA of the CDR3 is TGTGCCAGCAGTTACTCCGGGGGAAGGACCGAGCAGTACTTC.

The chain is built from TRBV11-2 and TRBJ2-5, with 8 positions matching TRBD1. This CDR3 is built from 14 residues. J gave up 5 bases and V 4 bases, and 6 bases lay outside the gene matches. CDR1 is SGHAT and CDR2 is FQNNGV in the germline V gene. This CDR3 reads CASSSRTGPETQYF. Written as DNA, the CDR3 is TGTGCCAGCAGCTCTCGGACAGGGCCGGAGACCCAGTACTTC. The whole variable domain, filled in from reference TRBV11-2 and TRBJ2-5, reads EAGVAQSPRYKIIEKRQSVAFWCNPISGHATLYWYQQILGQGPKLLIQFQNNGVVDDSQLPKDRFSAERLKGVDSTLKIQPAKLEDSAVYLCASSSRTGPETQYFGPGTRLLVL.

The CDR3 protein is CASSYTRGFYGYTF. The CDR3 DNA is TGTGCCAGCAGTTACACCCGGGGGTTCTATGGCTACACCTTC. The chain links TRBV6-2 or TRBV6-3 to TRBJ1-2; a weak D match, TRBD1 (5 bases). With 2 bases removed from V and 4 bases from J, the gap between germline ends came to 11 bases. This CDR3 is 14 amino acids long. Germline CDR1 and CDR2: MNHEY and SVGEGT.